Described below is a single T cell receptor (beta chain) sequence and its context. Its matching antigen is unknown. This sample is drawn from a study of T cell repertoires in cytomegalovirus infection. The overall study: The authors used CMV epitopes that were HLA-C-restricted (recently identified) and HLA-B-restricted (well studied). Matching HLA type, along with CMV infection, was indicated by public TCR beta signatures. Whole-study findings and limits: HLA-C-restricted CMV clonotypes gave the most frequent clonotype in two of eight donors.

TCRdb passed the reads through MiXCR, listing each CDR3 protein once. The sample lists about 740,000 distinct CDR3 sequences, approximately 33% occurring once. This CDR3 contains 15 residues. In germline, CDR1 is DFQATT, CDR2 SNEGSKA (reference sequence). V was pared by 8 bases and J by 0 bases, with 11 bases of the junction left unmatched. This clonotype was obtained from a human donor in good health (CMV status not recorded). Some clones in this sample may be carry-over from other donors' samples. The sequenced sample was cultured PBMCs, obtained from culture after CMV antigen stimulation. The chain joins TRBV20-1 to TRBJ1-2; 8 positions agree with TRBD1. CDR3 bases: TGCAGTACCCACGCAGGACAGGGAGCTAACTATGGCTACACCTTC. The encoded protein is CSTHAGQGANYGYTF.